The clone carrying this T cell receptor beta chain was observed a few times. The antigen remains undetermined. This sample is drawn from a study of T-cell memory formation after mild COVID-19. The V gene's germline CDR1 is DFQATT and CDR2 SNEGSKA (reference sequence). The CDR3 is 14 amino acids. V was clipped by 2 bases and J by 7 bases; unmatched bases: 11. Overall study results and limits: CD4+ contracting clones were found mainly in CM and EM, and CD8+ ones in EMRA.

TCRdb reanalysed the 5' RACE reads using MiXCR and keeps one entry per CDR3 protein. The table shows approximately 570,000 distinct CDR3 sequences, with 18% occurring only once. This chain connects TRBV20-1 to TRBJ2-7; 7 bases are shared with TRBD2. The sample consisted of PBMCs or a T cell subset sorted from them (not recorded which). The sequence derives from an adult woman who had mild COVID-19 (a few samples of this study predate the infection). Cell type and time point are not known. The CDR3 is CSARKDGRRGEQYF. CDR3 coding DNA: TGCAGTGCTAGAAAAGATGGCAGGCGGGGGGAGCAGTACTTC.